This T cell receptor beta chain was observed in a study of graft-versus-host responses after intestinal transplantation. Across the whole study: Grafts were multivisceral, liver-intestinal, or isolated intestinal.

V was trimmed by 0 bases and J by 2 bases, leaving 11 bases between them. The CDR3 runs 16 residues. CDR1 MNHEY and CDR2 SVGAGI come from the germline V gene. TCRdb's copy holds only in-frame clones and misses some; the assay was immunoSEQ multiplex PCR. The sample has 35,000 to 50,000 clones, roughly 92% seen once; the top ten hold approximately 20%. Note on this clone: Its antigen is unknown.

This chain joins TRBV6-5 and TRBJ2-1; D is perhaps TRBD1 (6 bases). Sequenced material: unstimulated CD8+ T cells sorted from spleen or lymph node cells, taken before transplant. This clonotype was sampled from a human donor who was the organ donor for an intestinal transplant. The CDR3 spells CASSYSETGPYNEQFF. Here the CDR3 DNA reads TGTGCCAGCAGTTACTCGGAGACAGGACCCTACAATGAGCAGTTCTTC.